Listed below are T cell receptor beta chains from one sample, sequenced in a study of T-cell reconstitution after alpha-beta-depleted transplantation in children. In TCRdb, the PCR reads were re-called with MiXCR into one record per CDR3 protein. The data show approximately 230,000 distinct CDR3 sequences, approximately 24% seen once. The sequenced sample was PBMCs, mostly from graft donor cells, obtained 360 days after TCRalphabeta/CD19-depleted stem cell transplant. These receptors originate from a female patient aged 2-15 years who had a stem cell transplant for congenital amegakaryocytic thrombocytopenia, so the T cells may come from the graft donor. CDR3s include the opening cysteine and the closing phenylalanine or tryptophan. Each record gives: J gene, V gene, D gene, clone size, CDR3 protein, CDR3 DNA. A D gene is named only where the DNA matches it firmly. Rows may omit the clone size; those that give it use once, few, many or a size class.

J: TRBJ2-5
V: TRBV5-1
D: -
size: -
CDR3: CASSFTGQETQYF
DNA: TGCGCCAGCAGCTTCACAGGCCAAGAGACCCAGTACTTC

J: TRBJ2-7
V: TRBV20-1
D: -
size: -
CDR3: CSASRTIEQYF
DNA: TGCAGTGCTTCTAGGACAATCGAGCAGTACTTC

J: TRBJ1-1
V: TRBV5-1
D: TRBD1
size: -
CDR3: CASSQKTGKNTEAFF
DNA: TGCGCCAGCAGCCAAAAGACAGGGAAGAACACTGAAGCTTTCTTT

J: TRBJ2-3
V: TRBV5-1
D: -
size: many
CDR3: CASSLERDTQYF
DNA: TGCGCCAGCAGCTTGGAGCGGGATACGCAGTATTTT

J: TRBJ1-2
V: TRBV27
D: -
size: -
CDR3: CASSQTPIGYGYTF
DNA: TGTGCCAGCAGTCAAACTCCCATTGGCTATGGCTACACCTTC

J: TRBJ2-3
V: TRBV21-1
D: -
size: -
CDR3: CASSSWRTSTDTQYF
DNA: TGTGCCAGCAGTTCTTGGCGGACTAGCACAGATACGCAGTATTTT

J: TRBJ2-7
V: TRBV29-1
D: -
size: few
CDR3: CSVGADSNQYF
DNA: TGCAGCGTCGGTGCCGACAGCAACCAGTACTTC

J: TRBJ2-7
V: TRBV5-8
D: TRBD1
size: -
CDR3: CASSPGQAHLVEQYF
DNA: TGTGCCAGCAGCCCGGGACAGGCCCACCTCGTCGAGCAGTACTTC

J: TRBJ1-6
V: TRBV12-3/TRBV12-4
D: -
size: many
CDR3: CASSLGQGPLHF
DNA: TGTGCCAGCAGTTTGGGTCAGGGTCCCCTCCACTTT

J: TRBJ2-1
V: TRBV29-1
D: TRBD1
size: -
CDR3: CSGRQGPSYNEQFF
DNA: TGCAGCGGTCGACAGGGGCCCTCCTACAATGAGCAGTTCTTC

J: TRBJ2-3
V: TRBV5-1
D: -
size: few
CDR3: CASSLGGLPTDTQYF
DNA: TGCGCCAGCAGCTTGGGGGGCCTTCCCACAGATACGCAGTATTTT

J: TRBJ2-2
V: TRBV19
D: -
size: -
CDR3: CASSNVGELFF
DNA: TGTGCCAGTAGTAACGTTGGGGAGCTGTTTTTT

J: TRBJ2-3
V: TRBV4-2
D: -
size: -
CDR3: CASSHRRTDTQYF
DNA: TGTGCCAGCAGCCATCGCCGCACAGATACGCAGTATTTT

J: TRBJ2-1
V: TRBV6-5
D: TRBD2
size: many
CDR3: CASSFSGSGNEQFF
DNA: TGTGCCAGCAGTTTTAGCGGGAGTGGCAATGAGCAGTTCTTC

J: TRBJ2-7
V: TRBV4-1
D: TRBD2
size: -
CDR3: CASSYEGLAGNEQYF
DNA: TGCGCCAGCAGCTATGAGGGACTAGCGGGCAACGAGCAGTACTTC

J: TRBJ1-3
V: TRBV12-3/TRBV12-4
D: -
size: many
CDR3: CASSLRRQGYGNTIYF
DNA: TGTGCCAGCAGTTTACGTCGGCAGGGTTATGGAAACACCATATATTTT

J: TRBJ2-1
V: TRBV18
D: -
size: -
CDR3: CASSTGRGSYNEQFF
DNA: TGTGCCAGCTCCACTGGACGGGGCTCCTACAATGAGCAGTTCTTC

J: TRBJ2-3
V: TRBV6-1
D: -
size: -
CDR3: CASSVSDTQYF
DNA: TGTGCCAGCAGTGTATCAGATACGCAGTATTTT

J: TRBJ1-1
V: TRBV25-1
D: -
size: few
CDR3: CASARDWDTEAFF
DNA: TGTGCCAGCGCCAGGGATTGGGACACTGAAGCTTTCTTT

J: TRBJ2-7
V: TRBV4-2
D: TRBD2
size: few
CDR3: CASSQDLSSGGTYEQYF
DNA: TGTGCCAGCAGCCAAGATCTGTCCAGCGGGGGAACCTACGAGCAGTACTTC

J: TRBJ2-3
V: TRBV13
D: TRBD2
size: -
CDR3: CASSRGFGGSNADTQYF
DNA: TGTGCCAGCAGCCGGGGGTTCGGCGGGAGTAACGCAGATACGCAGTATTTT

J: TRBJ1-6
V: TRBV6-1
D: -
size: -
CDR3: CASRKVDMWNSPLHF
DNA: TGTGCCAGCAGAAAAGTGGACATGTGGAATTCACCCCTCCACTTT

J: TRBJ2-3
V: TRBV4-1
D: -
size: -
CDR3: CASSQVPGQIFPDTQYF
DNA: TGCGCCAGCAGCCAAGTCCCAGGACAGATCTTCCCAGATACGCAGTATTTT

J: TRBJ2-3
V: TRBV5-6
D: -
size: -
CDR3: CASSLWGRSPDTQYF
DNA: TGTGCCAGCAGCTTGTGGGGGAGGTCGCCAGATACGCAGTATTTT

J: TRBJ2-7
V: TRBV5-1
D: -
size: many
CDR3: CASFERTATYEQYF
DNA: TGCGCCAGCTTCGAACGGACGGCAACCTACGAGCAGTACTTC

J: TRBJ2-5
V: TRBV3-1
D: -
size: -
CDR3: CASSQDYRETQYF
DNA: TGTGCCAGCAGCCAAGATTACCGGGAGACCCAGTACTTC

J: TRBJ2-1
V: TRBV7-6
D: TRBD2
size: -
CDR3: CASSLRTSGKPYNEQFF
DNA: TGTGCCAGCAGCCTACGGACTAGCGGGAAACCCTACAATGAGCAGTTCTTC

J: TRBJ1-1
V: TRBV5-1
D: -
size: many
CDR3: CASSTGASEGSEAFF
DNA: TGCGCCAGCAGCACGGGGGCGTCGGAGGGGTCTGAAGCTTTCTTT

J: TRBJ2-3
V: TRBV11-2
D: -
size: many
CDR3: CASSLDRPGVRITDTQYF
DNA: TGTGCCAGCAGCTTAGATAGGCCGGGGGTCAGAATCACAGATACGCAGTATTTT

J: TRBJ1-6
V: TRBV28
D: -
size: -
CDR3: CASRVGFSPLHF
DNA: TGTGCCAGCAGGGTAGGGTTTTCACCCCTCCACTTT

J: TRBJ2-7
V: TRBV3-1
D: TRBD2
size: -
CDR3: CASSLTGLAGNFEQYF
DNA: TGTGCCAGCAGCCTAACCGGACTAGCGGGGAACTTCGAGCAGTACTTC

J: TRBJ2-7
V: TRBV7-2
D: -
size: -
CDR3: CASSPGWASEQYF
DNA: TGTGCCAGCAGCCCGGGTTGGGCTAGCGAGCAGTACTTC

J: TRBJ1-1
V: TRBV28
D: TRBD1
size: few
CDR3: CASSSQGEARAFF
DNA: TGTGCCAGCAGTTCCCAGGGGGAAGCACGGGCTTTCTTT

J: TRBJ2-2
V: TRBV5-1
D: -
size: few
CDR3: CASSPSPGAKAGELFF
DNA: TGCGCCAGCAGCCCCAGTCCCGGGGCTAAGGCCGGGGAGCTGTTTTTT

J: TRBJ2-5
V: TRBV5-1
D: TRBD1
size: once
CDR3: CASSRDRPHSQETQYF
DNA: TGCGCCAGCAGCCGGGACAGGCCCCATTCCCAAGAGACCCAGTACTTC

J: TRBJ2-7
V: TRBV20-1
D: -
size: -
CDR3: CSASGSSSYEQYF
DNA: TGCAGTGCTAGCGGGAGCAGCTCCTACGAGCAGTACTTC

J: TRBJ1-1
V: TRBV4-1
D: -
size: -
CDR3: CASSQDLWGGTEAFF
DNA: TGCGCCAGCAGCCAAGATCTTTGGGGGGGCACTGAAGCTTTCTTT

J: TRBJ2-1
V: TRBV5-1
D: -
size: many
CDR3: CASSPSSGYNEQFF
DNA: TGCGCCAGCAGCCCCTCCTCGGGCTACAATGAGCAGTTCTTC

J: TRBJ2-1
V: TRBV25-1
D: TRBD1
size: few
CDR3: CATPGQGPHEQFF
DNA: TGTGCCACCCCGGGACAGGGACCCCATGAGCAGTTCTTC

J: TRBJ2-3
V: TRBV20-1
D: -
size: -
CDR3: CSARDWLVGTDTQYF
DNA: TGCAGTGCTAGAGATTGGCTAGTTGGCACAGATACGCAGTATTTT